A few counts support the clone carrying this TCR beta chain. An end of the junction does not agree with germline; a read error may underlie this. The entry originates in a study of CD8 T cells in Susac syndrome. Sequencing targeted TCR beta in blood CD8+ and CD4+ T cells. TEMRA cells were FACS-enriched and CD8+ and CD4+ T cells negatively isolated. The CDR3 runs to 17 residues. Germline assignment: CDR1 MNHEY and CDR2 SMNVEV (reference sequence). Random-hexamer reverse transcription was applied to roughly 0.5 to 1 ug RNA. Via MiXCR, TCRdb re-called the immunoSEQ multiplex PCR reads, giving one row per CDR3 protein. Among some 450,000 distinct CDR3 sequences listed, roughly 85% were seen once.

The chain couples TRBV27 to TRBJ2-2; TRBD1 matches at 8 bases. The TCR was taken from a human donor with multiple sclerosis. Sequencing was carried out using CD8+ T cells from PBMCs. CDR3 bases: TGTGCTAGCAAACAACAGGGGGGCCCCCCGGTAACCGGGGAGCTGTTTTTT. This gives the protein CASKQQGGPPVTGELFF.